Below, 2 T cell receptor beta chains from the same sample are listed, as sequenced in a study of cytomegalovirus exposure and HLA in healthy donors (dated by TCRdb to about 2017). Receptors were amplified or captured by the immunoSEQ multiplex PCR assay. For the multiplex PCR, a mixture combining 60 forward primers for TCR Vbeta segments and 13 reverse primers for TCR Jbeta segments was used. TCRdb took over this immuneACCESS table, retaining in-frame rearrangements with V and J assigned. Such tables are incomplete; in checked studies, under half of the missing clones stem from an unresolved V gene, and the remainder is unexplained. Recorded for this sample are 150,000 to 200,000 clones; 60% to 85% of them occurred a single time. Of the sample, 2.5% to 3.5% falls within the top ten clones. Sequenced sample: PBMCs. The receptors were sampled from a female donor in good health and CMV-seronegative.

The rearrangement links TRBV10-3 to TRBJ1-6, with D perhaps matching TRBD1 (5 bases). CDR1 ENHRY and CDR2 SYGVKD come from the germline V gene. Trimming left V 0 bases short and J 7 bases short, with 10 bases between. The CDR3 has 15 amino acids. In DNA form, the CDR3 reads TGTGCCATCAGTGAGTCAGGGAGGGACAATTCACCCCTCCACTTT. Translation gives CAISESGRDNSPLHF.

The chain links TRBV27 to TRBJ2-5; D might be TRBD1 (5 bases). This CDR3 has 13 residues. The V gene's germline CDR1 is MNHEY and CDR2 SMNVEV (reference sequence). V lost 3 bases and J lost 5, with 10 bases in between. CDR3 DNA sequence: TGTGCCAGCAGTTTGGCAGGGCGGGAGACCCAGTACTTC. Amino acid sequence: CASSLAGRETQYF.